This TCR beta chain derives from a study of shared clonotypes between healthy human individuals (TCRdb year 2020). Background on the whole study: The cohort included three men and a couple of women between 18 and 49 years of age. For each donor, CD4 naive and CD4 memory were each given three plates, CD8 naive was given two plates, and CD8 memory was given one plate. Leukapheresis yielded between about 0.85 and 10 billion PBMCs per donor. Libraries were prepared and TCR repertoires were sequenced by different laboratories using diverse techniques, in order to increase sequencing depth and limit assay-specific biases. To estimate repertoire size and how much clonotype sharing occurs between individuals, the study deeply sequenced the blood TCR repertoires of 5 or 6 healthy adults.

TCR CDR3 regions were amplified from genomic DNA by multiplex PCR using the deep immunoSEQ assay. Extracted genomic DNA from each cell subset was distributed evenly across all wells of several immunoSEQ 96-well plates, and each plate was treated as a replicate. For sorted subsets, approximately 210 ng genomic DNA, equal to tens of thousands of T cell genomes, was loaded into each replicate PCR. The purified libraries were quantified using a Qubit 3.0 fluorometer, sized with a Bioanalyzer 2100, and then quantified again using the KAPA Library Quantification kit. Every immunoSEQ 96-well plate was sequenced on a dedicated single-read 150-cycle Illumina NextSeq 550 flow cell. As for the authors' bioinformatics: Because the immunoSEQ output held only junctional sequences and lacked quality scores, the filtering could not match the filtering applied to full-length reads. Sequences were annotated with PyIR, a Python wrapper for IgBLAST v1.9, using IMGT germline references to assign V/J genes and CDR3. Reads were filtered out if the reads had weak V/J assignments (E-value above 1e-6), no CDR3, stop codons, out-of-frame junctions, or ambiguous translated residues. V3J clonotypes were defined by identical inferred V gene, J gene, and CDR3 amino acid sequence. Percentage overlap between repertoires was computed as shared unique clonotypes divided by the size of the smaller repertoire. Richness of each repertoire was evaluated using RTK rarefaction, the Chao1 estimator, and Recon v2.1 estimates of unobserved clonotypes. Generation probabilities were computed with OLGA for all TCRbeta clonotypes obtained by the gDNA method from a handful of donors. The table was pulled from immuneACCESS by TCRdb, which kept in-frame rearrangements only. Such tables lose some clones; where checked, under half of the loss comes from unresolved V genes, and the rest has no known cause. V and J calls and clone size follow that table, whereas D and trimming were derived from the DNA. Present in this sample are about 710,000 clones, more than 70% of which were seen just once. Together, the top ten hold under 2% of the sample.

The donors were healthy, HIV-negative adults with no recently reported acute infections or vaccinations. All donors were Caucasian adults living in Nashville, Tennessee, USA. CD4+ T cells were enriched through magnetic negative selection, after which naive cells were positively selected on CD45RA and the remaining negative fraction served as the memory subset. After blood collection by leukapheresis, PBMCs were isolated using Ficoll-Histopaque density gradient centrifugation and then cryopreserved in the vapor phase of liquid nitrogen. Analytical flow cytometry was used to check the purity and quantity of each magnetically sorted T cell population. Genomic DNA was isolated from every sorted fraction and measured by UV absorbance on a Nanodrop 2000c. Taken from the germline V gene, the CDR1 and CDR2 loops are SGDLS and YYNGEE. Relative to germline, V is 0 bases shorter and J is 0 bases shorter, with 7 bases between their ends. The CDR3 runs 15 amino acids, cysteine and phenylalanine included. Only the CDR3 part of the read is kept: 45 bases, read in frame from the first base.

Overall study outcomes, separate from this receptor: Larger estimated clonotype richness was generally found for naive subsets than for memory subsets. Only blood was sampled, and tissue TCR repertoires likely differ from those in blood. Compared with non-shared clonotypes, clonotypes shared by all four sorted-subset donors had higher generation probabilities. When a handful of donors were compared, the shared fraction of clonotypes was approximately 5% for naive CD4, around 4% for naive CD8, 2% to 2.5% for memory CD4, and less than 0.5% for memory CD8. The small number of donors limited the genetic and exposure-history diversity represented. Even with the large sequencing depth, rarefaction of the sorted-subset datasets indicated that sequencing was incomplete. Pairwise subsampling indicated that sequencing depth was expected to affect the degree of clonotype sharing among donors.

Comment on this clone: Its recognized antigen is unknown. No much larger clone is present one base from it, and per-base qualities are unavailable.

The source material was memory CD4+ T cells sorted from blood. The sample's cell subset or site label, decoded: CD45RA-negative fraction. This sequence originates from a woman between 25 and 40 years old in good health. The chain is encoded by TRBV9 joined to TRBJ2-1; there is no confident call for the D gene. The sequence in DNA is TGTGCCAGCAGCGTAGTGAGGAGCTCCTACAATGAGCAGTTCTTC. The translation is CASSVVRSSYNEQFF.